One and the same sample provided the 18 T cell receptor beta chains below, sequenced in a study of blood T cell repertoires in COVID-19. TCRdb's table, derived via immunoSEQ multiplex PCR, lists solely in-frame clones and lacks some. The data show more than 100,000 clones, with about 79% seen just once and under 5% held by the top ten. The sequenced sample was peripheral blood. The origin of the receptors is a woman older than 75 with acute or convalescent COVID-19.

This clone was seen a single time. The rearrangement joins TRBV6-5 to TRBJ1-1; the match to TRBD1 covers 7 bases. The V gene end was trimmed by 6 bases and the J gene end by 4 bases; junction bases not matched to a gene: 8. In germline, CDR1 is MNHEY, CDR2 SVGAGI. The length of the CDR3 is 14 residues. The DNA of the CDR3 is TGTGCCAGCAGCTTGGACAGGTGGGGCACTGAAGCTTTCTTT. Amino acid sequence: CASSLDRWGTEAFF.

The chain uses TRBV7-9 and TRBJ1-1; a weak D match, TRBD1 (6 bases). The V and J ends lost 3 bases and 5 bases respectively, with 13 bases between them. The CDR3 length is 14 residues. Germline CDR1 is SEHNR and CDR2 is FQNEAQ (reference sequence). CDR3 coding DNA: TGTGCCAGCAGCTTTGGGGGCGCAAGAACTGAAGCTTTCTTT. Translating it yields CASSFGGARTEAFF.

CDR3 region: CASSLRLAGATTQYF. The CDR3 region has the DNA TGTGCCAGCAGCTTACGACTAGCGGGGGCGACTACGCAGTATTTT. The chain combines TRBV5-4 with TRBJ2-3, with 12 nucleotides matching TRBD2. The J segment lost 8 bases and the V segment lost 2 bases, leaving 6 bases of the junction unmatched. This CDR3 contains 15 residues. Germline loops: CDR1 SGHNT, CDR2 YYREEE (reference sequence). The full variable domain, completed using reference TRBV5-4 and TRBJ2-3, is ETGVTQSPTHLIKTRGQQVTLRCSSQSGHNTVSWYQQALGQGPQFIFQYYREEENGRGNFPPRFSGLQFPNYSSELNVNALELDDSALYLCASSLRLAGATTQYFGPGTRLTVL.

The chain couples TRBV27 to TRBJ1-5; 8 nucleotides agree with TRBD1. The CDR3 consists of 13 residues. Germline trimming cut 6 bases from V and 7 bases from J; bases unmatched to any gene: 5. Germline assignment: CDR1 MNHEY and CDR2 SMNVEV (reference sequence). The CDR3 protein is CASRTGVEQPQHF. The CDR3 bases are TGTGCCAGCAGGACAGGGGTGGAACAGCCCCAGCATTTT.

J is TRBJ1-1 and V is TRBV19; D ambiguous. Germline-derived CDR1 and CDR2 are LNHDA and SQIVND (reference sequence). The CDR3 consists of 14 residues. V lost 7 bases and J 1 base, leaving 13 bases between the germline ends. CDR3 sequence (DNA): TGTGCCAGTACCCACTTACGGGAGAACACTGAAGCTTTCTTT. It specifies CASTHLRENTEAFF.

The gene calls are TRBV19 and TRBJ1-3; no clear D gene. Trimming stripped 7 bases from V and 0 bases from J, with 16 bases between. The length of the CDR3 is 16 residues. Germline loops: CDR1 LNHDA, CDR2 SQIVND (reference sequence). CDR3 loop: CASTNPDPSSGNTIYF. DNA for the CDR3: TGTGCCAGTACCAACCCGGATCCTAGCTCTGGAAACACCATATATTTT.

The chain joins TRBV21-1 to TRBJ1-5; TRBD1 reflects the table's D call only, with no check against the DNA. TRBV21-1 is reported as a pseudogene. The CDR3 contains 16 residues. The CDR3 DNA reads TGTGCCAGCAGCCCACATCATTCTCAGGGGAATCAGCCCCAGCATTTT. Its protein product is CASSPHHSQGNQPQHF.

The gene calls are TRBV3-1 (or the pseudogene TRBV3-2) and TRBJ1-2; TRBD1 matches at 7 bases. This CDR3 has 16 residues. Germline V gene data show CDR1 as LGHDT and CDR2 as YNNKEL (reference sequence). V shed 0 bases and J 9 bases; nucleotides not matched to a gene: 13. The chain's CDR3 is CASSQEVPGGPVCYTF. DNA of the CDR3: TGTGCCAGCAGCCAAGAGGTCCCAGGGGGTCCGGTTTGCTACACCTTC.

This clone was counted only a few times. V usage is TRBV15 and J usage is TRBJ2-2; D may be TRBD1 (5 bases). The germline gives CDR1 LNHNV, CDR2 YYDKDF (reference sequence). Trimming took off 3 bases at V and 7 bases at J, with 15 bases between the two ends. The CDR3 contains 15 residues. The CDR3 spells CATSSPGQGVGELFF. The CDR3 DNA sequence: TGTGCCACCAGCAGTCCTGGGCAAGGGGTCGGGGAGCTGTTTTTT.

This chain connects TRBV18 to TRBJ2-7; 10 bases map to TRBD2. The V segment lost 3 bases and the J segment 7 bases; nucleotides outside the gene matches: 12. This CDR3 region has 16 residues. From germline, CDR1 is KGHSH and CDR2 LQKENI. CDR3 loop: CASSPTSGATLGEQYF. DNA for the CDR3: TGTGCCAGCTCACCCACTAGCGGGGCGACCCTGGGGGAGCAGTACTTC.

Only a few counts were recorded for this clone. The chain has TRBV20-1 and TRBJ1-2, with D uncertain. Trimming took off 6 bases at V and 0 bases at J, with 5 bases between the two ends. This CDR3 is 11 amino acids long. Germline V gives CDR1 DFQATT, CDR2 SNEGSKA (reference sequence). The CDR3 reads CSAQSNYGYTF. CDR3 DNA sequence: TGCAGTGCACAGTCTAACTATGGCTACACCTTC.

This chain joins TRBV28 and TRBJ1-1; D unresolved. With 6 bases removed from V and 0 bases from J, the gap between germline ends came to 8 bases. The CDR3 is 13 amino acids. The germline V gene encodes CDR1 MDHEN and CDR2 SYDVKM. In nucleotides, the CDR3 is TGTGCCAGCAGCACGAGCCTGAACACTGAAGCTTTCTTT. It is translated as CASSTSLNTEAFF.

This rearrangement joins TRBV19 to TRBJ1-6; D is unresolved. The CDR3 consists of 17 residues. The ends were cut back, 1 base at V and 0 bases at J, with 10 bases in the middle. Germline CDR1 and CDR2: LNHDA and SQIVND (reference sequence). Here the CDR3 reads CASSIGQGSSYNSPLHF. In DNA, the CDR3 is TGTGCCAGTAGTATAGGACAAGGCAGCTCCTATAATTCACCCCTCCACTTT.

The chain combines TRBV19 with TRBJ2-2; TRBD1 aligns across 7 bases. CDR1 and CDR2 from the germline V gene are LNHDA and SQIVND (reference sequence). This CDR3 spans 14 amino acids. V lost 3 bases, J lost 3 bases, and 1 base stayed unmatched. The CDR3: CASSIRGHTGELFF. The CDR3 DNA sequence: TGTGCCAGTAGTATTAGGGGGCACACCGGGGAGCTGTTTTTT.

Remarks on this clone: Distinct nucleotide sequences in the sample also encode this CDR3. The V call is TRBV28, the J call TRBJ2-1, with D tentatively TRBD2 (7 bases). Germline V lookup: CDR1 MDHEN, CDR2 SYDVKM. V gave up 3 bases and J gave up 4 bases, with 10 bases separating them. The CDR3 is 14 amino acids. The CDR3, as DNA: TGTGCCAGCAGTTTGGCGGGGGCGTACAATGAGCAGTTCTTC. Translated: CASSLAGAYNEQFF.

The rearrangement joins TRBV21-1 to TRBJ1-1. TRBV21-1 is noted as a pseudogene. The CDR3 contains 14 residues. The CDR3 coding sequence is TGTGCCACCGAACTAGGAGCGGGGGGAACTGAAGCTTTCTTT. Its protein is CATELGAGGTEAFF.

CDR3 nucleotides: TGTGCCAGCAACCTCACACCAGATACGCAGTATTTT. This translates into CASNLTPDTQYF. J is TRBJ2-3 and V is TRBV6-5, with D unresolved. The germline V gene has CDR1 MNHEY and CDR2 SVGAGI. Trimming removed 7 bases from V and 4 bases from J, with 9 bases in between. CDR3 length: 12 amino acids.

The chain combines TRBV7-3 with TRBJ1-1; D is unresolved. V shed 5 bases and J shed 0 bases, with 7 bases lying between them. The CDR3 has 13 residues. CDR1 SGHTA and CDR2 FQGTGA come from the germline V gene. The CDR3, as DNA: TGTGCCAGCAGCCCCGCGGTGAACACTGAAGCTTTCTTT. This sequence encodes CASSPAVNTEAFF.